The 16 T cell receptor beta chains below were found in one sample sequenced in a study of OX40 agonist ivuxolimab in advanced cancers. The protocol was immunoSEQ multiplex PCR, while the TCRdb copy is restricted to in-frame clones and leaves out a portion. There are about 62,000 clones in the sample; about 85% occur only once, and under 5% lies in the top ten. The sample was CD4+ or CD8+ T cells sorted from blood, taken in a trial of the OX40 agonist ivuxolimab. Receptors were obtained from an adult with an advanced solid tumor such as melanoma, head and neck, liver or kidney cancer.

The V gene is TRBV9, the J gene TRBJ1-1, with TRBD1 as a possible D gene (5 bases). Germline V gene lookup returns CDR1 SGDLS and CDR2 YYNGEE. The CDR3 runs 13 residues. Trimming left V 3 bases short and J 5 bases short, with 11 bases between. The CDR3 is CASSASGRTEAFF. DNA for the CDR3: TGTGCCAGCAGCGCATCAGGGAGGACTGAAGCTTTCTTT.

This clone occurred once. This chain connects TRBV19 to TRBJ2-3; 9 nucleotides align to TRBD1. This CDR3 is 15 amino acids long. V gave up 7 bases and J gave up 4 bases; unmatched junction bases: 9. Germline V gives CDR1 LNHDA, CDR2 SQIVND (reference sequence). Here the CDR3 DNA reads TGTGCCAGTACTTCCATAGGACAGGGGTCAGATACGCAGTATTTT. Translated, it gives CASTSIGQGSDTQYF.

The chain recombines TRBV9 with TRBJ2-7, with 7 bases identical to TRBD1. Germline V gives CDR1 SGDLS, CDR2 YYNGEE. The length of the CDR3 is 15 residues. V dropped 4 bases and J dropped 3; count of bases not matched to a gene: 10. The CDR3 sequence is CASSLRDSLGYEQYF. The CDR3 coding sequence is TGTGCCAGCAGCCTCCGGGACAGCCTTGGCTACGAGCAGTACTTC.

The V gene is TRBV6-6, the J gene TRBJ2-2, with a weak D call TRBD2 (6 bases). The CDR3 is 15 residues long. Trimming stripped 0 bases from V and 5 bases from J, with 10 bases between. Germline loops: CDR1 MNHNY, CDR2 SVGAGI (reference sequence). The chain's CDR3 is CASSYSGGRTGELFF. The CDR3 coding sequence is TGTGCCAGCAGTTACTCTGGGGGGAGAACCGGGGAGCTGTTTTTT.

The V gene is TRBV5-6, the J gene TRBJ1-1, with D unresolved. Germline CDR1 is SGHDT and CDR2 is YYEEEE. This CDR3 comprises 14 residues. V lost 0 bases to trimming and J lost 5 bases, with 11 bases between them. As DNA, the CDR3 is TGTGCCAGCAGCTTGGGAGTAGGGTGGACTGAAGCTTTCTTT. Protein: CASSLGVGWTEAFF.

The gene calls are TRBV27 and TRBJ2-7, with 13 bases matching TRBD2. The CDR3 sequence is 15 residues long. CDR1 is MNHEY and CDR2 is SMNVEV in the germline V gene (reference sequence). Trimming took 6 bases from V and 2 from J; bases not matched to a gene: 4. The CDR3 reads CASRPGTSGAYEQYF. Written as DNA, the CDR3 is TGTGCCAGCAGACCCGGGACTAGCGGGGCCTACGAGCAGTACTTC.

V and J are TRBV4-2 and TRBJ1-5, with D unclear. Trimming pared 0 bases from V and 1 base from J, leaving 4 bases between. The CDR3 totals 14 residues. CDR1 and CDR2 (germline): LGHNA, YNFKEQ. CDR3 bases: TGTGCCAGCAGCCAAGATACAAGCAATCAGCCCCAGCATTTT. Translation gives CASSQDTSNQPQHF.

This chain joins TRBV18 and TRBJ2-2; D is unclear. Per the germline V gene, CDR1 is KGHSH and CDR2 is LQKENI. The V end was cut by 1 base, the J end by 5 bases, with 8 bases between. The CDR3 contains 14 residues. CDR3 sequence: CASSPRGETGELFF. For the CDR3, the DNA is TGTGCCAGCTCACCACGGGGTGAAACCGGGGAGCTGTTTTTT.

The chain is built from TRBV19 and TRBJ1-6; tentative D call: TRBD1 (5 bases). Trimming stripped 4 bases from V and 14 bases from J, with 15 bases between. There are 13 residues in the CDR3. Germline CDR1 LNHDA, CDR2 SQIVND (reference sequence). CDR3 DNA sequence: TGTGCCAGTAGTACCCCATCTCGGGGGGCCCTCCACTTT. Residues: CASSTPSRGALHF.

This rearrangement joins TRBV6-5 to TRBJ2-1; 9 bases agree with TRBD1. Per germline, CDR1 MNHEY and CDR2 SVGAGI. The CDR3 consists of 15 residues. The junction had 3 bases not matched to a gene; V was cut back by 3 bases and J by 3 bases. Here the CDR3 DNA reads TGTGCCAGCAGTTATCGGACAGGGGTCTACAATGAGCAGTTCTTC. This codes for CASSYRTGVYNEQFF.

V gene TRBV19 combines with J gene TRBJ1-5; possible D gene TRBD1, 5 bases. Germline V gives CDR1 LNHDA, CDR2 SQIVND (reference sequence). V was clipped by 3 bases and J by 6 bases, with 21 bases between them. The CDR3 has 17 residues. The CDR3 loop reads CASSMVPGRAVGQPQHF. The CDR3 DNA is TGTGCCAGTAGTATGGTTCCGGGCAGGGCAGTTGGTCAGCCCCAGCATTTT.

The chain couples TRBV12-2 to TRBJ2-4; the table names TRBD2, a call not compared with the DNA. TRBV12-2 is recorded as a pseudogene. This CDR3 contains 14 residues. The chain's CDR3 is CASRLGEGVHIQYF. Written as DNA, the CDR3 is TGTGCAAGTCGCTTAGGGGAGGGTGTCCACATTCAGTACTTC.

CDR3 coding DNA: TGTGCCAGCAGTTTTTCTGGCTACGAGCAGTACTTC. It translates to CASSFSGYEQYF. The chain links TRBV2 to TRBJ2-7, with unresolved D. Per germline, CDR1 SNHLY and CDR2 FYNNEI. The CDR3 consists of 12 residues. Trimming left V 5 bases short and J 3 bases short, with 8 bases between.

The chain recombines TRBV28 with TRBJ2-5, with 14 positions matching TRBD2. This CDR3 has 13 amino acids. The germline CDR1 and CDR2 sequences are MDHEN and SYDVKM. The CDR3 DNA is TGTGCTATCGGGACTAGCGGGGGCGAGACCCAGTACTTC. It translates to CAIGTSGGETQYF.

The V and J genes are TRBV29-1 and TRBJ2-6; D uncertain. With 5 bases removed from V and 0 bases from J, the gap between germline ends came to 5 bases. The CDR3 is 13 amino acids. Germline CDR1 SQVTM, CDR2 ANQGSEA. The CDR3 here is CSVSSSGANVLTF. CDR3 DNA sequence: TGCAGCGTTTCGAGCTCTGGGGCCAACGTCCTGACTTTC.

V and J are TRBV2 and TRBJ2-6; no definite D call. Trimming took 2 bases from V and 0 from J, leaving 11 bases between them. The CDR3 totals 17 residues. Germline CDR1 is SNHLY and CDR2 is FYNNEI. CDR3 coding DNA: TGTGCCAGCAGTGAACACGCAGAGAACTCTGGGGCCAACGTCCTGACTTTC. Residues: CASSEHAENSGANVLTF. The whole variable domain, remainder taken from reference TRBV2 and TRBJ2-6, is EPEVTQTPSHQVTQMGQEVILRCVPISNHLYFYWYRQILGQKVEFLVSFYNNEISEKSEIFDDQFSVERPDGSNFTLKIRSTKLEDSAMYFCASSEHAENSGANVLTFGAGSRLTVL.